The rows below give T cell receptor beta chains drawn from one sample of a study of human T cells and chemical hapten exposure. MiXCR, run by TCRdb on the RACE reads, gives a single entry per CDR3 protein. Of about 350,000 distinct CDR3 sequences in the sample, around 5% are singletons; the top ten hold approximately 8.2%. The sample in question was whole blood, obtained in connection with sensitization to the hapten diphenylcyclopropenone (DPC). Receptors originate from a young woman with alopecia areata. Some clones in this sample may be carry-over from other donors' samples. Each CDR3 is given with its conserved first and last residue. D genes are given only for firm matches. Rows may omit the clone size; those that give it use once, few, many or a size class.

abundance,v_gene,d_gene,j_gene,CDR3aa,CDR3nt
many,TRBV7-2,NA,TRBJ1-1,CASSLDRATEAFF,TGTGCCAGCAGCTTAGACAGGGCCACTGAAGCTTTCTTT
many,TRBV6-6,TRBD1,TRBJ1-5,CASSYNRGRPQPQHF,TGTGCCAGCAGTTACAACAGGGGGCGGCCTCAGCCCCAGCATTTT
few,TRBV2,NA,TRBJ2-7,CASSEVSYEQYF,TGTGCCAGCAGTGAGGTATCATACGAGCAGTACTTC
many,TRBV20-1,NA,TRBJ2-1,CSARANLGSYNEQFF,TGCAGTGCTAGAGCCAATCTAGGCTCCTACAATGAGCAGTTCTTC
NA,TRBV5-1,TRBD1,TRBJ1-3,CASSFGDRAGNTIYF,TGCGCCAGCAGCTTCGGGGACAGGGCTGGAAACACCATATATTTT
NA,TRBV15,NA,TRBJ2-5,CATSAPHGGEEETQYF,TGTGCCACCAGCGCCCCTCATGGGGGAGAGGAAGAGACCCAGTACTTC
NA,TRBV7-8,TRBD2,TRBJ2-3,CASSFSGVGVDTQYF,TGTGCCAGCAGCTTTAGCGGGGTGGGAGTAGATACGCAGTATTTT
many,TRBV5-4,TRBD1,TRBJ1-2,CASSLGGQGAGYTF,TGTGCCAGCAGCTTAGGGGGACAGGGCGCTGGCTACACCTTC
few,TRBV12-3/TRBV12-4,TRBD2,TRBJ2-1,CAAGRTSGYNEQFF,TGTGCCGCAGGTCGGACTAGTGGGTACAATGAGCAGTTCTTC
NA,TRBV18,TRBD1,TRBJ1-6,CASSPSQGPNSPLHF,TGTGCCAGCTCACCGTCACAGGGGCCCAATTCACCCCTCCACTTT
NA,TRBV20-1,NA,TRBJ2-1,CSAPSGTQTYNEQFF,TGCAGTGCCCCCTCCGGGACTCAAACCTACAATGAGCAGTTCTTC
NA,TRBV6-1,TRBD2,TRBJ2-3,CASSGGPGLAYF,TGTGCCAGCAGTGGAGGTCCGGGACTAGCGTATTTT
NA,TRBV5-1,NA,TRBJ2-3,CASKVIPGQDTDTQYF,TGCGCCAGCAAGGTTATTCCGGGGCAGGACACAGATACGCAGTATTTT
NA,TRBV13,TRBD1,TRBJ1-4,CASSREGQGSEKLFF,TGTGCCAGCAGCCGAGAGGGACAGGGAAGTGAAAAACTGTTTTTT
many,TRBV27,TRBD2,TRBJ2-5,CASGLAGAQETQYF,TGTGCCAGCGGACTAGCGGGGGCCCAAGAGACCCAGTACTTC
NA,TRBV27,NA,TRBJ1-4,CASSLIVGDEKLFF,TGTGCCAGCAGTTTAATTGTCGGCGATGAAAAACTGTTTTTT
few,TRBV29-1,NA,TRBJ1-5,CSVQDLNQPQHF,TGCAGCGTCCAGGACCTCAATCAGCCCCAGCATTTT
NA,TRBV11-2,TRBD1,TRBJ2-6,CASSFSGTGASGANVLTF,TGTGCCAGCAGCTTCAGCGGGACAGGGGCCTCTGGGGCCAACGTCCTGACTTTC
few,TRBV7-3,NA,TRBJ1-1,CASSPARLGRSEAFF,TGTGCCAGCAGCCCCGCCCGGTTGGGAAGGTCGGAAGCTTTCTTT
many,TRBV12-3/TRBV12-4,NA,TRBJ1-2,CASSFDGGSYGYTF,TGTGCCAGCAGTTTCGACGGGGGATCATATGGCTACACCTTC
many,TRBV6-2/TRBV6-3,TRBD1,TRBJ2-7,CASKDPGQGIYEQYF,TGTGCCAGCAAGGACCCGGGACAGGGTATCTACGAGCAGTACTTC
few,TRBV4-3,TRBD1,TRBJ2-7,CASSQERGTGGYEQYF,TGCGCCAGCAGCCAAGAGCGTGGGACAGGGGGGTACGAGCAGTACTTC
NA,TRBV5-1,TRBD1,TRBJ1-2,CASSSDRRSYGYTF,TGCGCCAGCAGCTCGGACAGGCGCTCCTATGGCTACACCTTC
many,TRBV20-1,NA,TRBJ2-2,CSARAATGNTGELFF,TGCAGTGCTAGAGCGGCCACCGGGAACACCGGGGAGCTGTTTTTT
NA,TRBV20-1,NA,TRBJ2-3,CSARLPRGDTQYF,TGCAGTGCTAGATTGCCGCGTGGAGATACGCAGTATTTT
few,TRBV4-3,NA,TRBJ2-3,CASSQGEGVADTQYF,TGCGCCAGCAGCCAAGGGGAAGGGGTCGCAGATACGCAGTATTTT
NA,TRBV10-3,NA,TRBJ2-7,CAISEGPRDYEQYF,TGTGCCATCAGTGAAGGGCCCCGCGATTACGAGCAGTACTTC
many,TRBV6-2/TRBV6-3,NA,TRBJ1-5,CASSSRGEGNQPQHF,TGTGCCAGCAGTTCACGGGGGGAGGGCAATCAGCCCCAGCATTTT
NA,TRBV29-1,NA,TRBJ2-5,CSAGGGETQYF,TGCAGCGCTGGAGGGGGCGAGACCCAGTACTTC
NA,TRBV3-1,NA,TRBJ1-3,CASRDGSGNTIYF,TGTGCCAGCAGGGACGGCTCTGGAAACACCATATATTTT
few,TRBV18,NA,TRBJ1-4,CASSPPSGGTTNEKLFF,TGTGCCAGCTCACCCCCGTCCGGGGGGACAACTAATGAAAAACTGTTTTTT
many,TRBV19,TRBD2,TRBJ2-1,CASRPLAGGRLNSYNEQFF,TGTGCCAGTCGGCCTCTAGCGGGGGGGCGGCTCAACTCCTACAATGAGCAGTTCTTC
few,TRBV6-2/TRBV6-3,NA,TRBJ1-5,CASSLFRVFNQPQHF,TGTGCCAGCAGTCTTTTCAGGGTTTTCAATCAGCCCCAGCATTTT
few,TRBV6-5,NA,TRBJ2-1,CASRSPGTTYNEQFF,TGTGCCAGCAGATCCCCGGGGACAACCTACAATGAGCAGTTCTTC
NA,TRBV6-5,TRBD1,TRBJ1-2,CASRPHHRGVQRRGYTF,TGTGCCAGCAGGCCTCATCACAGGGGTGTGCAAAGGAGAGGCTACACCTTC
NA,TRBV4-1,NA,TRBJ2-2,CASSHLIQGEVGELFF,TGCGCCAGCAGCCACCTCATCCAGGGAGAAGTGGGGGAGCTGTTTTTT
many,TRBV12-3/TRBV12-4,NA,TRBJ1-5,CASSFSQGASNQPQHF,TGTGCCAGCAGTTTCTCTCAAGGGGCCAGCAATCAGCCCCAGCATTTT
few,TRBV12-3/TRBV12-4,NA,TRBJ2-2,CASTPGPANTGELFF,TGTGCCAGCACCCCCGGACCGGCGAACACCGGGGAGCTGTTTTTT
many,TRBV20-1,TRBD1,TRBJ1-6,CSARTDRGGHSPLHF,TGCAGTGCTAGAACGGACAGGGGAGGACATTCACCCCTCCACTTT
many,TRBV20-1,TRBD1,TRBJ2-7,CSAPGQPYEQYF,TGCAGTGCTCCGGGACAGCCCTACGAGCAGTACTTC
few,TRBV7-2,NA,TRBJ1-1,CASSLGERLTFF,TGTGCCAGCAGCTTAGGGGAACGTCTGACTTTCTTT
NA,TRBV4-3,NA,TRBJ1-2,CASSQDRAVVYGYTF,TGCGCCAGCAGCCAAGACAGGGCCGTAGTCTATGGCTACACCTTC
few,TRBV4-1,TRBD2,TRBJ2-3,CASSQVGLAGGPTFTDTQYF,TGCGCCAGCAGCCAAGTGGGACTAGCGGGGGGGCCAACATTCACAGATACGCAGTATTTT
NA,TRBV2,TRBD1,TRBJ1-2,CASREDRSYGYTF,TGTGCCAGCAGAGAGGACAGGAGCTATGGCTACACCTTC
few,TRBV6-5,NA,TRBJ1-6,CATAESSYNSPLHF,TGTGCCACCGCGGAGAGCTCCTATAATTCACCCCTCCACTTT
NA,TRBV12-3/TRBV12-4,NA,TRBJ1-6,CASSLRQGRESPLHF,TGTGCCAGCAGTTTGAGGCAGGGAAGGGAATCACCCCTCCACTTT
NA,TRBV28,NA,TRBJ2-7,CASSSSYYEQYF,TGTGCCAGCAGTTCCTCCTACTACGAGCAGTACTTC
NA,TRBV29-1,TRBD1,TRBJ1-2,CSVAGGQGTGGAFGYTF,TGCAGCGTTGCCGGGGGACAGGGTACCGGGGGCGCATTCGGCTACACCTTC
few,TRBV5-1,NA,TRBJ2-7,CASSLQSPAYEQYF,TGCGCCAGCAGCTTACAGAGTCCCGCCTACGAGCAGTACTTC
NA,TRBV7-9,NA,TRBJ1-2,CASSLALPPYGYTF,TGTGCCAGCAGCTTAGCTCTCCCTCCCTATGGCTACACCTTC
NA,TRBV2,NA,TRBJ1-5,CASSEGEQGYQPQHF,TGTGCCAGCAGTGAAGGAGAACAGGGATATCAGCCCCAGCATTTT
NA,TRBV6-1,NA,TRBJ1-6,CASSEAWRDGSPLHF,TGTGCCAGCAGTGAAGCGTGGAGAGATGGTTCACCCCTCCACTTT
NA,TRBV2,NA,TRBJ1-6,CASSWDGAGGLGSPLHF,TGTGCCAGCAGTTGGGATGGGGCTGGGGGGCTCGGTTCACCCCTCCACTTT
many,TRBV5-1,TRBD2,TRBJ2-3,CASSVSGGTDTQYF,TGCGCCAGCAGCGTGAGCGGGGGCACAGATACGCAGTATTTT
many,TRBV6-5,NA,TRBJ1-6,CASGRERWSPLHF,TGTGCCAGCGGGCGGGAAAGGTGGTCACCCCTCCACTTT